This paragraph reports one T cell receptor beta chain. Under the authors' procedure: Estimates of nucleated cell counts were drawn from the amplification of reference gene primers. Clones were sequenced by immunoSEQ multiplex PCR, and TCRdb holds only the in-frame ones, with some missing. V, J and clone size were drawn from that table, and D and trimming were deduced from the DNA. The sample carries about 200,000 clones, roughly 94% recorded once. The sample originates from a study of blood T cell repertoires in COVID-19. The CDR3 is 15 residues long. The germline V gene encodes CDR1 SNHLY and CDR2 FYNNEI. Trimming removed 5 bases from V and 4 bases from J; junction bases left unmatched: 4.

The origin of this receptor is a man younger than 40 with COVID-19, enrolled during active disease. Sequences were obtained from peripheral blood. The V gene is TRBV2, the J gene TRBJ2-5; 13 positions agree with TRBD2. CDR3 DNA: TGTGCCAGCAGTCAGCGACTAGCGGGGGGAGAGACCCAGTACTTC. Encoded protein: CASSQRLAGGETQYF.